A selection of T cell receptor beta chains follows, all from one sample in a study of CD8+CD57+ T cells in acquired aplastic anemia. A single record per CDR3 protein comes from TCRdb applying MiXCR to the reads. The sample consists of around 200,000 distinct CDR3 sequences, more than 45% of them appearing once. Sequencing used sorted CD4+, CD8+, or CD8+CD57+ T cells (not recorded which) from PBMCs. The receptors here all came from a human donor with aplastic anemia. The CDR3 runs from the conserved cysteine through the conserved F or W. A D gene is named only where the DNA matches it firmly. Size values are once, few and many counts, or a class for expanded clones, and some rows have none.

size,D,V,J,DNA,CDR3
many,TRBD1,TRBV24-1,TRBJ2-3,TGTGCCACCAGTGTGGGACAGGGCATAAGCACAGATACGCAGTATTTT,CATSVGQGISTDTQYF
-,-,TRBV11-1,TRBJ2-1,TGTGCCAGCAGCTTAGTGAATCAAGGAGGGGAGCAGTTCTTC,CASSLVNQGGEQFF
-,TRBD1,TRBV30,TRBJ1-6,TGTGCCTCTGACAGGGGGTTCTCCTATAATTCACCCCTCCACTTT,CASDRGFSYNSPLHF
-,-,TRBV7-6,TRBJ2-7,TGTGCCAGCAGCTTAGCGCCACAGGGAACTTACGAGCAGTACTTC,CASSLAPQGTYEQYF
-,TRBD1,TRBV5-5,TRBJ2-6,TGTGCCAGCAGCTTCCGGGACAGGGGAACCAACGTCCTGACTTTC,CASSFRDRGTNVLTF
few,-,TRBV20-1,TRBJ2-7,TGCAGTGCCTTTGGGGGGTCGAACGAGCAGTACTTC,CSAFGGSNEQYF
-,-,TRBV7-9,TRBJ2-7,TGTGCCAGCAGTTCTACCGGTCGATTCGCCTACGAGCAGTACTTC,CASSSTGRFAYEQYF
-,-,TRBV19,TRBJ1-2,TGTGCCAGTAGTACTTGGACGGACAGAGTCAATGGCTACACCTTC,CASSTWTDRVNGYTF
many,-,TRBV20-1,TRBJ2-4,TGCAGTGCCTCGCCCGGTCCGGTAGCCAAAAACATTCAGTACTTC,CSASPGPVAKNIQYF
-,-,TRBV7-7,TRBJ1-5,TGTGCTAAGAGGCCAGCAGGGTTTCAGCCCCAGCATTTT,CAKRPAGFQPQHF
once,-,TRBV11-2,TRBJ1-1,TGTGCCAGCAGCTTTGGACAAAAGAACACTGAAGCTTTCTTT,CASSFGQKNTEAFF
-,-,TRBV15,TRBJ2-7,TGTGCCACCAGCCATACTCAGGACAGATACGAGCAGTACTTC,CATSHTQDRYEQYF
-,-,TRBV24-1,TRBJ2-1,TGTGCCACCAGTGCAGCGGACCGTTACAATGAGCAGTTCTTC,CATSAADRYNEQFF
-,TRBD1,TRBV7-6,TRBJ1-2,TGTGCCAGCAGGGGACAGGCCAACTATGGCTACACCTTC,CASRGQANYGYTF
many,TRBD2,TRBV9,TRBJ2-5,TGTGCCAGCAGCGTAGGATCGGGAGGGACTAGTGGTGAGACCCAGTACTTC,CASSVGSGGTSGETQYF
-,-,TRBV19,TRBJ2-2,TGTGCCAGTAGTATAGTTACCGTGCACACCGGGGAGCTGTTTTTT,CASSIVTVHTGELFF
many,-,TRBV7-3,TRBJ2-7,TGTGCCAGCAGCTCGGGGGCCCTAGGCTCCTACGAGCAGTACTTC,CASSSGALGSYEQYF
many,-,TRBV6-1,TRBJ1-6,TGTGCCAGCATCAGGAGGAGCTCCTATAATTCACCCCTCCACTTT,CASIRRSSYNSPLHF
-,TRBD1,TRBV15,TRBJ2-7,TGTGCCACCAGCAGAGATCAGGAGACAGGGGCCGGGTCCAGGTACTTC,CATSRDQETGAGSRYF
-,TRBD2,TRBV10-2,TRBJ2-5,TGCGCCAGCACTGGACTAGTCCAAGAGACCCAGTACTTC,CASTGLVQETQYF
many,TRBD1,TRBV19,TRBJ1-4,TGTGCCACCCGGATTGGACAGGGCTCTAATGAAAAACTGTTTTTT,CATRIGQGSNEKLFF
-,TRBD1,TRBV6-1,TRBJ1-5,TGTGCCAGCAGTGAATCAGGGGGACGCAATCAGTCCCGGCATTTT,CASSESGGRNQSRHF
-,-,TRBV20-1,TRBJ1-2,TGCAGTGCCCGACCGGGGACGGGGATGTTGAACTATGGCTACACCTTC,CSARPGTGMLNYGYTF
many,-,TRBV7-2,TRBJ2-7,TGTGCCAGCAGCTTCAGTCCCGGGGGCTACGAGCAGTACTTC,CASSFSPGGYEQYF
-,TRBD1,TRBV19,TRBJ2-7,TGTGCCAGTAGTACGGACAGGGAGCTCCACGAGCAGTACTTC,CASSTDRELHEQYF
-,-,TRBV19,TRBJ2-3,TGTGCCAGTAGTAACTCCCAGGACAGCACAGATACGCAGTATTTT,CASSNSQDSTDTQYF
-,TRBD1,TRBV24-1,TRBJ2-4,TGTGCCACCAGTGACAAGGACAGGGGGAAAGCCAAAAACATTCAGTACTTC,CATSDKDRGKAKNIQYF
few,TRBD1,TRBV5-6,TRBJ2-7,TGTGCCAGCAGCTTCGCGGGGACAGGAGGTTCCTACGAGCAGTACTTC,CASSFAGTGGSYEQYF
many,-,TRBV7-2,TRBJ1-4,TGTGCCAGCAGCTTAAAGGAGGGTACACTGTTTTTT,CASSLKEGTLFF
-,-,TRBV29-1,TRBJ2-7,TGCAGCGTTGGACCAGACAGGTCCCACTCCTACGAGCAGTACTTC,CSVGPDRSHSYEQYF
-,-,TRBV2,TRBJ2-3,TGTGCCACTCAGGGAGACCCAGATACGCAGTATTTT,CATQGDPDTQYF
-,TRBD1,TRBV20-1,TRBJ2-2,TGCAGTGCTAGAGATCCCGACAGGGCTAACGGGGAGCTGTTTTTT,CSARDPDRANGELFF
-,-,TRBV11-2,TRBJ1-6,TGTGCCAGCAGCCCACAGGAGGCCGCCTATAATTCACCCCTCAACTTT,CASSPQEAAYNSPLNF
many,-,TRBV6-6,TRBJ2-3,TGTGCCAGCAGTTCTTACAGGAGCACAGATACGCAGTATTTT,CASSSYRSTDTQYF
many,TRBD2,TRBV24-1,TRBJ2-3,TGTGCCACCAGTGCAACTAGCGGGAGGGCCAGGCGCACAGATACGCAGTATTTT,CATSATSGRARRTDTQYF
many,-,TRBV4-2,TRBJ2-3,TGTGCCAGCAGCCAAGGAACCTTCCACTTT,CASSQGTFHF
many,TRBD1,TRBV20-1,TRBJ1-1,TGCAGTGCTAGAGCACTTCAGGGGGGGAACACTGAAGCTTTCTTT,CSARALQGGNTEAFF
few,TRBD1,TRBV24-1,TRBJ2-7,TGTGCCACCAGTCCTGGGACAGGGGGCCGCGAGCAGTACTTC,CATSPGTGGREQYF
many,-,TRBV10-3,TRBJ2-5,TGTGCCATCAGTGATACACTAGCACCCCAAGAGACCCAGTACTTC,CAISDTLAPQETQYF
few,-,TRBV2,TRBJ2-7,TGTGCCAGCAGTGGGTGGGGTAGTACGTCCTACGAGCAGTACTTC,CASSGWGSTSYEQYF
many,TRBD2,TRBV11-3,TRBJ2-7,TGTGCCAGCAGCTCCCTGGGGGGAGGGGACGAGCAGTACTTC,CASSSLGGGDEQYF
-,TRBD2,TRBV29-1,TRBJ2-1,TGCAGCTCCTTAGCGGGGGGAATCGACAATGAGCAGTTCTTC,CSSLAGGIDNEQFF